A selection of T cell receptor beta chains follows, all from one sample in a study of shared clonotypes between healthy human individuals. The method was immunoSEQ multiplex PCR; TCRdb's version includes in-frame clones alone and lacks a portion of them. This table holds some 2,500,000 clones, around 90% found once. Specimen: naive CD4+ T cells from PBMCs. The receptors were sampled from a young man in good health. Some clones in this sample may be carry-over from other donors' samples. Both conserved end residues are part of each CDR3. D genes are given only for firm matches. The size of a clone is reported for some rows only, either as once, few or many, or as a class for expanded clones.

.	TRBJ2-2	TRBV2	.	CASSERTNTGELFF	TGTGCCAGCAGTGAAAGGACGAACACCGGGGAGCTGTTTTTT
once	TRBJ2-7	TRBV11-1	TRBD1	CASRAGTGPYEQYF	TGTGCCAGCAGAGCCGGGACAGGGCCCTACGAGCAGTACTTC
.	TRBJ2-7	TRBV5-1	.	CASSLDRVARDEQYF	TGCGCCAGCAGCTTGGACCGGGTAGCGAGAGACGAGCAGTACTTC
.	TRBJ2-7	TRBV7-3	TRBD1	CAGWSGQGAHEQYF	TGTGCCGGGTGGTCGGGACAGGGGGCCCACGAGCAGTACTTC
few	TRBJ1-5	TRBV7-2	.	CASSTQGDQPQHF	TGTGCCAGCAGCACCCAGGGTGATCAGCCCCAGCATTTT
.	TRBJ1-2	TRBV7-2	.	CASSLERANGYTF	TGTGCCAGCAGCTTAGAAAGGGCGAACGGCTACACCTTC
once	TRBJ2-5	TRBV5-1	.	CASSPDSIETQYF	TGCGCCAGCAGCCCGGACAGTATAGAGACCCAGTACTTC
.	TRBJ1-1	TRBV28	.	CASSPRGVGDTEAFF	TGTGCCAGCAGCCCAAGGGGGGTCGGGGACACTGAAGCTTTCTTT
.	TRBJ2-1	TRBV9	TRBD1	CASSIRDRQSASYNEQFF	TGTGCCAGCAGCATCCGGGACAGACAATCCGCCTCCTACAATGAGCAGTTCTTC
once	TRBJ1-2	TRBV2	TRBD1	CASPLTGTGYGYTF	TGTGCCAGCCCTCTAACCGGGACAGGGTACGGCTACACCTTC
once	TRBJ2-2	TRBV6-1	TRBD2	CASSAGLAGVWTGELFF	TGTGCCAGCAGTGCGGGACTAGCGGGAGTTTGGACCGGGGAGCTGTTTTTT
.	TRBJ2-1	TRBV27	TRBD2	CASRTSGRSYNEQFF	TGTGCCAGCAGGACTAGCGGGAGATCTTACAATGAGCAGTTCTTC
.	TRBJ2-7	TRBV6-5	TRBD2	CASRTGTSATYEQYF	TGTGCCAGCAGGACCGGGACTAGCGCAACCTACGAGCAGTACTTC
.	TRBJ1-1	TRBV2	.	CAGGEGVMNTEAFF	TGTGCCGGAGGGGAGGGAGTCATGAACACTGAAGCTTTCTTT
.	TRBJ2-4	TRBV30	.	CAWSGQGSGIQYF	TGTGCCTGGAGCGGCCAGGGAAGTGGCATTCAGTACTTC
.	TRBJ1-2	TRBV28	.	CASSLTFLSGPYGYTF	TGTGCCAGCAGTTTAACCTTCCTAAGTGGGCCCTATGGCTACACCTTC